Below, 21 T cell receptor beta chains from the same sample are listed, as sequenced in a study of T-cell reconstitution after alpha-beta-depleted transplantation in children (TCRdb year 2016). The library was obtained by PCR. TCRdb lists the instrument as Illumina HiSeq 2500. Molecular barcoding was employed in the preparation of TCR libraries, with unique molecular identifiers being used to normalize TCRbeta repertoire quantification. TCRdb itself trimmed the public reads at Q25 with fastp, ran MiXCR and retained productive beta chains. Each record represents a unique CDR3 protein, reported with the most common genes and DNA among its rows. The sample data list about 440,000 distinct CDR3 sequences, and 43% of these were observed just once. The ten top clones hold 27% of the sample. Interpreted using the paper, the treatment or condition label stands for: allogeneic hematopoietic cell transplantation with graft depleted of TCRalphabeta T cells and CD19 B cells.

The sequenced sample was PBMCs, obtained before TCRalphabeta/CD19-depleted stem cell transplant. These receptors were obtained from a girl aged 2 to 10 with aplastic anemia, due to receive a stem cell transplant.

J is TRBJ1-5 and V is TRBV12-3 or TRBV12-4; a weak D match, TRBD1 (6 bases). This CDR3 region has 12 residues. The ends were cut back, 5 bases at V and 6 bases at J, with 8 bases in the middle. The CDR3 DNA reads as TGTGCCAGCAGTCAACAGGGTCAGCCCCAGCATTTT. Translated, it gives CASSQQGQPQHF.

At least ten counts were recorded for this clonotype. The chain uses TRBV28 and TRBJ2-3; TRBD2 agrees at 11 bases. Germline trimming cut 6 bases from V and 0 bases from J; bases unmatched to any gene: 5. Germline CDR1 MDHEN, CDR2 SYDVKM. This CDR3 has 16 residues. The CDR3 here is CASRNGLAGSTDTQYF. The CDR3 DNA reads as TGTGCCAGCAGGAACGGACTAGCGGGTAGCACAGATACGCAGTATTTT.

This clonotype occurred many times. The chain recombines TRBV6-5 with TRBJ2-7; 11 bases map to TRBD2. Trimming took 3 bases from V and 4 from J; bases not matched to a gene: 8. CDR3 length: 16 amino acids. Germline V gives CDR1 MNHEY, CDR2 SVGAGI. The CDR3 sequence: CASSYRPGTSGYEQYF. DNA of the CDR3: TGTGCCAGCAGTTATCGGCCGGGGACTAGCGGATACGAGCAGTACTTC.

The sample holds a few counts of this clonotype. CDR3 protein: CASSLSTKDTQYF. CDR3 nucleotide sequence: TGTGCCAGCAGCTTATCAACCAAAGATACGCAGTATTTT. The chain recombines TRBV7-2 with TRBJ2-3; D uncertain. The germline gives CDR1 SGHTA, CDR2 FQGNSA. The CDR3 length is 13 residues. V was cut by 2 bases and J by 5 bases, with 8 bases left in between.

This rearrangement joins TRBV5-6 to TRBJ2-2, with D possibly matching TRBD2 (5 bases). CDR1 is SGHDT, CDR2 YYEEEE, per germline. The CDR3 loop spans 17 amino acids. Trimming took off 4 bases at V and 1 base at J, with 17 bases between the two ends. The CDR3 region has the DNA TGTGCCAGCAGCCCGTGGAGGAGGTTAATGAACACCGGGGAGCTGTTTTTT. Protein sequence: CASSPWRRLMNTGELFF.

This clonotype was seen at least ten times. The chain carries TRBV6-2 or TRBV6-3 and TRBJ2-7, with a weak D call TRBD1 (7 bases). In germline, CDR1 is MNHEY, CDR2 SVGEGT. The V gene lost 5 bases and the J gene lost 6 bases, with 20 bases spanning the gap. CDR3 length equals 15 residues. This CDR3 reads CASSRSRQGGGEQYF. In DNA form, the CDR3 reads TGTGCCAGCAGTCGCTCGCGACAGGGAGGAGGCGAGCAGTACTTC.

This chain connects TRBV5-1 to TRBJ1-5; D gene unclear. This CDR3 region has 14 residues. CDR1 is SGHRS and CDR2 is YFSETQ in the germline V gene. Trimming stripped 0 bases from V and 2 bases from J, with 6 bases between. This CDR3 reads CASSLENRNQPQHF. CDR3 bases: TGCGCCAGCAGCTTGGAAAATCGCAATCAGCCCCAGCATTTT.

J is TRBJ1-1 and V is TRBV6-1; a possible D gene is TRBD1 (6 bases). Germline CDR1 MNHNS, CDR2 SASEGT. V was clipped by 10 bases and J by 8 bases, with 20 bases between them. This CDR3 contains 13 residues. The CDR3 reads CATGEDSPREAFF. CDR3 in DNA: TGTGCCACCGGAGAGGACAGCCCTAGGGAAGCTTTCTTT.

This clonotype was observed many times. V gene TRBV11-2 combines with J gene TRBJ1-1, with unresolved D. Germline-derived CDR1 and CDR2 are SGHAT and FQNNGV. This CDR3 is 12 amino acids long. V was shortened by 3 bases and J by 4 bases, with 6 bases between the two germline ends. The CDR3 sequence: CASSFSFTEAFF. CDR3 DNA: TGTGCCAGCAGCTTTAGTTTCACTGAAGCTTTCTTT.

V is TRBV7-8 and J is TRBJ1-6; D is possibly TRBD1 (5 bases). The CDR3 spans 20 residues. Trimming removed 0 bases from V and 2 bases from J, with 20 bases in between. CDR1 is SGHVS and CDR2 is FQNEAQ in the germline V gene. CDR3 DNA: TGTGCCAGCAGCTTAGCGAGGAACGTGGGGGGAAGAGCCTATAATTCACCCCTCCACTTT. It translates to CASSLARNVGGRAYNSPLHF.

In its sample, this clonotype was seen a few times. This chain uses TRBV7-3 with TRBJ2-7; 8 bases line up with TRBD2. There are 15 residues in the CDR3. The germline V gene encodes CDR1 SGHTA and CDR2 FQGTGA. With V trimmed by 1 base and J by 4 bases, 6 bases remained unmatched. This CDR3 is CASSLMGSGVYEQYF. CDR3 bases: TGTGCCAGCAGCTTAATGGGTAGCGGGGTATACGAGCAGTACTTC.

This clonotype has at least ten counts. The genes are TRBV7-9 and TRBJ2-7; D not certain. The CDR3 covers 13 residues. V was trimmed by 5 bases and J by 7 bases, leaving 15 bases between them. Germline V gives CDR1 SEHNR, CDR2 FQNEAQ (reference sequence). CDR3 in amino acids: CASSPTRAAEQYF. The DNA of the CDR3 is TGTGCCAGCAGCCCGACCCGGGCTGCTGAGCAGTACTTC.

The rearrangement joins TRBV4-1 to TRBJ1-4; unclear D gene. Trimming removed 9 bases at V and 3 bases at J, with 8 bases between. CDR3 length: 12 amino acids. Germline V gives CDR1 MGHRA, CDR2 YSYEKL. CDR3 DNA sequence: TGCGCCAGTAGTGGGGCTAATGAAAAACTGTTTTTT. Translating gives CASSGANEKLFF.

This clonotype was detected many times. CDR3 sequence (DNA): TGCGCCAGCAGAGCGGACAGCTACGAGCAGTACTTC. Amino acid sequence: CASRADSYEQYF. This chain uses TRBV5-1 with TRBJ2-7; a possible D gene is TRBD1 (6 bases). Trimming removed 5 bases at V and 3 bases at J, with 9 bases between. CDR1 and CDR2 from the germline V gene are SGHRS and YFSETQ. CDR3 length equals 12 residues. The full variable domain, with the rest looked up from reference TRBV5-1 and TRBJ2-7, is KAGVTQTPRYLIKTRGQQVTLSCSPISGHRSVSWYQQTPGQGLQFLFEYFSETQRNKGNFPGRFSGRQFSNSRSEMNVSTLELGDSALYLCASRADSYEQYFGPGTRLTVT.

This clonotype has more than one count but fewer than ten. This rearrangement joins TRBV15 to TRBJ2-7; the D gene is possibly TRBD1 (5 bases). The ends were cut back, 4 bases at V and 5 bases at J, with 12 bases in the middle. CDR1 is LNHNV, CDR2 YYDKDF, per germline (reference sequence). CDR3 length equals 13 residues. The DNA of the CDR3 is TGTGCCACCAGCACAACAGACAGCCACGAGCAGTACTTC. Amino acid sequence: CATSTTDSHEQYF.

There are many counts of this clonotype. This chain uses TRBV2 with TRBJ1-2; TRBD1 agrees at 7 bases. The CDR3 contains 15 residues. The V gene's germline CDR1 is SNHLY and CDR2 FYNNEI. Losses at the gene ends were 6 bases for V and 0 bases for J; bases not matched to a gene: 7. CDR3 region: CASRETGISNYGYTF. The CDR3 DNA sequence: TGTGCCAGCAGGGAGACAGGGATTTCTAACTATGGCTACACCTTC.

The chain carries TRBV20-1 and TRBJ2-1; TRBD2 aligns across 11 bases. The CDR3 has 13 residues. Germline V gene lookup returns CDR1 DFQATT and CDR2 SNEGSKA (reference sequence). The DNA for the CDR3 is TGCAGCCTAGCGGGAGGCCCCTACAATGAGCAGTTCTTC. This sequence encodes CSLAGGPYNEQFF.

There are many counts of this clonotype. V gene TRBV5-1 combines with J gene TRBJ2-7; D might be TRBD2 (7 bases). This CDR3 has 13 amino acids. Trimming removed 4 bases at V and 4 bases at J, with 12 bases between. Germline V gives CDR1 SGHRS, CDR2 YFSETQ. The CDR3: CASSQRDTYEQYF. For the CDR3, the DNA is TGCGCCAGCAGCCAGCGGGACACTTACGAGCAGTACTTC.

This clonotype was seen only a few times. J is TRBJ2-7 and V is TRBV12-3 or TRBV12-4; 7 bases match TRBD1. J gave up 3 bases and V 5 bases, and 16 bases lay outside the gene matches. The CDR3 is made up of 17 amino acids. CDR3 nucleotide sequence: TGTGCCAGCAGTCGCCCTCTTCGACAGGGAAGGCACTACGAGCAGTACTTC. Its protein is CASSRPLRQGRHYEQYF.

This chain links TRBV12-3 or TRBV12-4 with TRBJ1-5; 9 positions agree with TRBD1. The junction had 9 bases not matched to a gene; V was cut back by 7 bases and J by 8 bases. There are 14 residues in the CDR3. CDR3 protein: CASTNTGGGKPQHF. The CDR3 nucleotides read TGTGCCAGCACCAATACAGGGGGCGGAAAGCCCCAGCATTTT.

This clonotype was detected many times. The gene calls are TRBV5-6 and TRBJ2-3; 8 nucleotides match TRBD2. The CDR3 has 15 residues. In germline, CDR1 is SGHDT, CDR2 YYEEEE. V trimming: 2 bases; J trimming: 2 bases; junction bases outside the gene matches: 4. The DNA of the CDR3 is TGTGCCAGCAGCTTCCGGGAGGGCCCCACAGATACGCAGTATTTT. It is translated as CASSFREGPTDTQYF.